This TCR beta chain was sequenced for a study of T cell responses to AZD1222 COVID-19 vaccine. The overall study: Combined were second doses at about 4 or about 12 weeks.

Trimming pared 3 bases from V and 10 bases from J, leaving 15 bases between. The CDR3 length is 13 residues. The germline V gene encodes CDR1 LGHNA and CDR2 YNFKEQ. Study findings and constraints: Recipients of AZD1222 seropositive at baseline numbered only 6 or 7. Spike-specific TCRs gained breadth and depth after people received two AZD1222 doses. Across spike, vaccine-associated CD4 TCRs were found, dominant at 160-218 and 743-854.

With regard to this clone: The antigen is not known.

The assay was immunoSEQ multiplex PCR, and TCRdb's table has in-frame clones only and misses some. The table lists some 120,000 clones, 75% to 90% of them singletons. The source was peripheral blood, collected on day 0 of AZD1222 vaccination. The gene calls are TRBV4-2 and TRBJ1-1; the D is unclear. This receptor was identified in an adult in good health. CDR3 nucleotides: TGTGCCAGCAGCCAGGACGGGATTCTGATAGCTTTCTTT. Residues: CASSQDGILIAFF.